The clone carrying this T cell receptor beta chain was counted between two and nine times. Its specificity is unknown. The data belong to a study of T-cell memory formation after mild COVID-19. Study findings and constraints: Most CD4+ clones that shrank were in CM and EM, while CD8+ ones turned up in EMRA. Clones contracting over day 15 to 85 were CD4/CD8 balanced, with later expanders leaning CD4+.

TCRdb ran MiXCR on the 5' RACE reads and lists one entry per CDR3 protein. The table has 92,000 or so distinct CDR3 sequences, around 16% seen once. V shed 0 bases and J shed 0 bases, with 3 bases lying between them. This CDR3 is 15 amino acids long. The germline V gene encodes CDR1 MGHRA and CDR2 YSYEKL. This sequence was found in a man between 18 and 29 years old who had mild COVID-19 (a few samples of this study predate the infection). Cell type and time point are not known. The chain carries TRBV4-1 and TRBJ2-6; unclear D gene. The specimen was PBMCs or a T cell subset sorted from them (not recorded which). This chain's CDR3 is CASSQESSGANVLTF. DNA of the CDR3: TGCGCCAGCAGCCAAGAAAGCTCTGGGGCCAACGTCCTGACTTTC.